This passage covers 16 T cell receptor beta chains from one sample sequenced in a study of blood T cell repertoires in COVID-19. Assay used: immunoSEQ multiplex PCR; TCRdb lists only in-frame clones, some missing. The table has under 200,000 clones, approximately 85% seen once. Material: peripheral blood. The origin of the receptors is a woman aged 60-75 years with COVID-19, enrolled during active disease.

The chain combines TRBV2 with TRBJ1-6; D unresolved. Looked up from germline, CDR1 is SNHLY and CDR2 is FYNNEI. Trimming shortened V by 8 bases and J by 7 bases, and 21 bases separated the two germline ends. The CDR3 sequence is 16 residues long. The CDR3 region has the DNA TGTGCCAGCCTATGGACGGCCTCGACGGGAAATTCACCCCTCCACTTT. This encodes CASLWTASTGNSPLHF.

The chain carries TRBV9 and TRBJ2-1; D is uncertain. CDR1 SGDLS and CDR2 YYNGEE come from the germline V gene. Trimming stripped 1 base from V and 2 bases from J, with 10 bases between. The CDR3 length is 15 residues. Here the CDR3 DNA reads TGTGCCAGCAGCGTAACCCCAGACACCTACAATGAGCAGTTCTTC. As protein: CASSVTPDTYNEQFF.

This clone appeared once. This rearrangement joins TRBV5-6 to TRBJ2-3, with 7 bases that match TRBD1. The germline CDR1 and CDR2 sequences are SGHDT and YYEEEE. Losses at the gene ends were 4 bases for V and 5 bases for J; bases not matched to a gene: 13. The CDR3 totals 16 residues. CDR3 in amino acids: CASSNLKGAVGDTQYF. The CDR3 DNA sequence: TGTGCCAGCAGCAACCTCAAGGGGGCCGTAGGAGATACGCAGTATTTT.

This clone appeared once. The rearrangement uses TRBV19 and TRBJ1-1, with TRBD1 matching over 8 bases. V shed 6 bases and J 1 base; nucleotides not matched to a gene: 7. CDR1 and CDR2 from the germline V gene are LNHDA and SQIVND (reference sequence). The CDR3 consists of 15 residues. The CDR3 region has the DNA TGTGCCAGTAGAAACCCCGGGACAGGGAACACTGAAGCTTTCTTT. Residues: CASRNPGTGNTEAFF. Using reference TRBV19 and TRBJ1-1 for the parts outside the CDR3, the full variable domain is DGGITQSPKYLFRKEGQNVTLSCEQNLNHDAMYWYRQDPGQGLRLIYYSQIVNDFQKGDIAEGYSVSREKKESFPLTVTSAQKNPTAFYLCASRNPGTGNTEAFFGQGTRLTVV.

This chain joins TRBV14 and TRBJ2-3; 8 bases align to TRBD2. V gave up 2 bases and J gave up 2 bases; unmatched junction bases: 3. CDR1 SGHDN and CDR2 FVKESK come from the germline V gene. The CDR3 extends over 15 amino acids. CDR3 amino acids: CASSQPAGVTDTQYF. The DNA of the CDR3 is TGTGCCAGCAGCCAACCAGCGGGGGTCACAGATACGCAGTATTTT.

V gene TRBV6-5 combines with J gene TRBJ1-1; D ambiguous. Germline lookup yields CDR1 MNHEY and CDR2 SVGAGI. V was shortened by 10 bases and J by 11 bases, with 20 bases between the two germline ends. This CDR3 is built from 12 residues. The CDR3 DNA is TGTGCCATCCAAACTCAGACTGTGTTTGCTTTCTTT. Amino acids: CAIQTQTVFAFF.

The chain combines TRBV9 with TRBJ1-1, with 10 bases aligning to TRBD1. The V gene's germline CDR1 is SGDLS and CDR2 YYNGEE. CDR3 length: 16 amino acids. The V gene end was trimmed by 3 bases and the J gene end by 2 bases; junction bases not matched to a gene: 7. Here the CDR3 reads CASSARQGALNTEAFF. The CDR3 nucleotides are TGTGCCAGCAGCGCCCGACAGGGGGCTCTAAACACTGAAGCTTTCTTT.

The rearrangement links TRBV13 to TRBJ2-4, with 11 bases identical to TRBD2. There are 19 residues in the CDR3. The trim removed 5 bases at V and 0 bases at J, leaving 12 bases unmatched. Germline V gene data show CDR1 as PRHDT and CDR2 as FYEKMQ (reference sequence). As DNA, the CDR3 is TGTGCCAGCAGCCCCGGACTAGGGACTAGCGGAGAAGCCAAAAACATTCAGTACTTC. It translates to CASSPGLGTSGEAKNIQYF.

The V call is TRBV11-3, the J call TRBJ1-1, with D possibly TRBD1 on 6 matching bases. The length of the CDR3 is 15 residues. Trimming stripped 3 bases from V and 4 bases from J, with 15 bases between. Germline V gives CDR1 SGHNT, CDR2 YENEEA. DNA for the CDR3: TGTGCCAGCAGCTTTGGGGGGGGGCGTTCCACTGAAGCTTTCTTT. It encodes CASSFGGGRSTEAFF.

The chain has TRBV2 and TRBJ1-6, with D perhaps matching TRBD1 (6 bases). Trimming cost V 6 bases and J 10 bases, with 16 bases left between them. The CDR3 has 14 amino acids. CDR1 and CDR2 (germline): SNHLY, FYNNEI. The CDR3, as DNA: TGTGCCAGCAGACAGTTCACAGGGTCCTCACCCCTCCACTTT. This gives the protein CASRQFTGSSPLHF.

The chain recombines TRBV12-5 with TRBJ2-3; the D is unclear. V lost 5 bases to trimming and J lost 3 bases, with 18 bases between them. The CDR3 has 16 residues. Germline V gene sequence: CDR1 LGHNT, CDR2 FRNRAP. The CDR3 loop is CASGPSPGQLTDTQYF. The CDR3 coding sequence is TGTGCTAGTGGTCCGAGTCCAGGCCAATTAACAGATACGCAGTATTTT.

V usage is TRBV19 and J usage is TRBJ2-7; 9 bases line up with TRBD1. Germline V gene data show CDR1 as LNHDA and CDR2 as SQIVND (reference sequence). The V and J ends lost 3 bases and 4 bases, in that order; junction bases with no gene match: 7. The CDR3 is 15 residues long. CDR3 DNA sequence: TGTGCCAGTAGTATGCTTGGGACAGGGATGTACGAGCAGTACTTC. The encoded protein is CASSMLGTGMYEQYF.

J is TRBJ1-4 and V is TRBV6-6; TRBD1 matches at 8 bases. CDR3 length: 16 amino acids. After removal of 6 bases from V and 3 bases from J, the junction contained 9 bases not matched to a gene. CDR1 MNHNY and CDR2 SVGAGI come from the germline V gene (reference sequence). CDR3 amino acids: CASRGQGRKANEKLFF. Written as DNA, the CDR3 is TGTGCCAGCAGAGGACAGGGAAGGAAGGCTAATGAAAAACTGTTTTTT.

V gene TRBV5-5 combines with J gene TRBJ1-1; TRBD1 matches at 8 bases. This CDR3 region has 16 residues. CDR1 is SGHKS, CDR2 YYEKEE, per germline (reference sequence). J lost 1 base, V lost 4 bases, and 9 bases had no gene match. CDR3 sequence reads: CASSRDRRRQNTEAFF. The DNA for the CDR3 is TGTGCCAGCAGCCGGGACAGGAGAAGGCAGAACACTGAAGCTTTCTTT.

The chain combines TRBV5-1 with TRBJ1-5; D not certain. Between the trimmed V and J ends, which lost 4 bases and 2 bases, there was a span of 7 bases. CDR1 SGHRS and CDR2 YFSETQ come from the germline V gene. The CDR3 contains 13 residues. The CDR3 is CASSPGGNQPQHF. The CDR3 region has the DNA TGCGCCAGCAGCCCCGGGGGCAATCAGCCCCAGCATTTT.

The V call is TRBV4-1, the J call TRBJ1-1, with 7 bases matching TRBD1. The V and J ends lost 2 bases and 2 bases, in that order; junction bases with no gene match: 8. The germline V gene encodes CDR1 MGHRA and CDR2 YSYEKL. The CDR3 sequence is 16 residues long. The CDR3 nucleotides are TGCGCCAGCAGCCAAAGAGGGGACAGAGGTAACACTGAAGCTTTCTTT. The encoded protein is CASSQRGDRGNTEAFF.